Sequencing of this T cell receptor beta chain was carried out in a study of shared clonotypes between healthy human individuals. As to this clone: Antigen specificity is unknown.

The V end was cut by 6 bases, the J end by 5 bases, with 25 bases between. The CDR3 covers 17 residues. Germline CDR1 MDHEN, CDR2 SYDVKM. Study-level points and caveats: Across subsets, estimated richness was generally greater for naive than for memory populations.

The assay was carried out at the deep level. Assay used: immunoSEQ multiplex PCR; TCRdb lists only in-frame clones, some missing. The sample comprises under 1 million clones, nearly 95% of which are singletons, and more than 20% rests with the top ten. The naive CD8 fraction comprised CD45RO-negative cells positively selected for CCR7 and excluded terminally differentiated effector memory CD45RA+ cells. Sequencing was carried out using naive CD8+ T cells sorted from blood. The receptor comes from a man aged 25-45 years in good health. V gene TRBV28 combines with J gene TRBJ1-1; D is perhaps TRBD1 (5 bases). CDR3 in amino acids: CASRTTRLTAGGTEAFF. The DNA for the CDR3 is TGTGCCAGCAGAACAACCAGGCTTACCGCGGGGGGTACTGAAGCTTTCTTT.